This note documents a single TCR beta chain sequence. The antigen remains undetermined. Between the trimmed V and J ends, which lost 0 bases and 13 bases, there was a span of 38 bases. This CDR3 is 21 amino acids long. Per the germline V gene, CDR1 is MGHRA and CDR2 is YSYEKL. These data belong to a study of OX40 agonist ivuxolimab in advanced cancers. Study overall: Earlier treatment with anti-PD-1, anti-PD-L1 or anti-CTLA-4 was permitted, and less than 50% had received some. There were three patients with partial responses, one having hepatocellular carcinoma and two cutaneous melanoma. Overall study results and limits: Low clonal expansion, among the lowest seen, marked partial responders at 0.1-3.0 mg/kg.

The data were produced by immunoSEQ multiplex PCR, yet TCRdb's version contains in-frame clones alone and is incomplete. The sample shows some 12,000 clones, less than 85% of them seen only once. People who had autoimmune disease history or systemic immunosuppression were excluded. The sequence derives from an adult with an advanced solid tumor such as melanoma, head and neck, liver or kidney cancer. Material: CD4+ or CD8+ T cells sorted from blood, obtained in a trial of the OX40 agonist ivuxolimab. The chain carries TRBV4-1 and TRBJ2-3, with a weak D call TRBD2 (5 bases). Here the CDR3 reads CASSQESGNWDFIDEVGHEYF. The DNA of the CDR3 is TGCGCCAGCAGCCAAGAGAGCGGAAACTGGGATTTCATAGATGAGGTGGGCCACGAGTATTTT.